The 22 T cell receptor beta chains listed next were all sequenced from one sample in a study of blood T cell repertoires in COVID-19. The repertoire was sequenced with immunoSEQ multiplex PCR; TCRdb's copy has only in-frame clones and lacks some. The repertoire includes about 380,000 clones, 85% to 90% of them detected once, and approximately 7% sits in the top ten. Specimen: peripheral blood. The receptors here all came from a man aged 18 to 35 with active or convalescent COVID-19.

CDR3 protein: CASSRDSPYEQYF. CDR3 sequence (DNA): TGTGCCAGCAGTCGCGACAGCCCCTACGAGCAGTACTTC. This sequence joins TRBV6-2 or TRBV6-3 and TRBJ2-7, with D perhaps TRBD1 (5 bases). The V end lost 5 bases, the J end lost 2 bases, and 10 bases lay between the germline ends. The CDR3 totals 13 residues. CDR1 MNHEY and CDR2 SVGEGT come from the germline V gene.

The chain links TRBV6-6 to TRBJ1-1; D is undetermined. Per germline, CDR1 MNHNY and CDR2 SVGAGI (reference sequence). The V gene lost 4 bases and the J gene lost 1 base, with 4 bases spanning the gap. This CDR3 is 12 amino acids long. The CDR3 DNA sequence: TGTGCCAGCAGTTTCAAGAACACTGAAGCTTTCTTT. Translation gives CASSFKNTEAFF.

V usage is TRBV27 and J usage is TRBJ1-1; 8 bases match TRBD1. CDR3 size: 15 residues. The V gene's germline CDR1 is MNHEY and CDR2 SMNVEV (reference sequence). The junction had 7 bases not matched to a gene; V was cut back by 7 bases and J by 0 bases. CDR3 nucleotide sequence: TGTGCCAGCACAAAAGGGGACAGGTTGAACACTGAAGCTTTCTTT. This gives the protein CASTKGDRLNTEAFF.

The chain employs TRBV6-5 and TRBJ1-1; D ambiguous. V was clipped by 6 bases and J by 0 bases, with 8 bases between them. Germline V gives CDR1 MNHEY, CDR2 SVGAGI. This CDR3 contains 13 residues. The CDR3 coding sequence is TGTGCCAGCAGACGGGGTCTGAACACTGAAGCTTTCTTT. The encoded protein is CASRRGLNTEAFF.

The CDR3: CASSLVLADGGQYF. In DNA, the CDR3 is TGTGCCAGCAGTTTAGTACTAGCGGACGGGGGCCAGTACTTC. V is TRBV28 and J is TRBJ2-5; 8 bases align to TRBD2. V shed 2 bases, J shed 10 bases, and the junction held 9 bases outside the gene matches. CDR1 is MDHEN, CDR2 SYDVKM, per germline. The CDR3 is 14 amino acids.

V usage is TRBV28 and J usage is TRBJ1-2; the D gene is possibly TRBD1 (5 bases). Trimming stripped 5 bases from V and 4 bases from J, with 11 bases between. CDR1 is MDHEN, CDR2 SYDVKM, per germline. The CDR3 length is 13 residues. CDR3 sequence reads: CASSTTASYGYTF. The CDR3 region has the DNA TGTGCCAGCAGTACGACAGCTTCCTATGGCTACACCTTC.

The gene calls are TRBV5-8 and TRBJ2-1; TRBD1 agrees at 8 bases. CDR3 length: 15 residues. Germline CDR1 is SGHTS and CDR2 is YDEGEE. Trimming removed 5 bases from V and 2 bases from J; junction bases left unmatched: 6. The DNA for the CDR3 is TGTGCCAGCAGATCCGGGACAGGTCCCTACAATGAGCAGTTCTTC. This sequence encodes CASRSGTGPYNEQFF.

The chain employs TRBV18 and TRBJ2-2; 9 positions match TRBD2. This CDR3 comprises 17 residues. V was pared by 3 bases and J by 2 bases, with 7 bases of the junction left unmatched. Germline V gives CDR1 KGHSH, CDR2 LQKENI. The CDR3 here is CASSPPGLARNTGELFF. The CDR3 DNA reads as TGTGCCAGCTCACCTCCGGGACTAGCAAGAAACACCGGGGAGCTGTTTTTT.

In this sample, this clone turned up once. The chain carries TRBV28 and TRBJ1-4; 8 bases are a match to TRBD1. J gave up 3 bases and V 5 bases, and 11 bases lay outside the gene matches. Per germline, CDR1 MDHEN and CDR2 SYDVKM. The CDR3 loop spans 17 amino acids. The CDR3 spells CASSPTLAGGPNEKLFF. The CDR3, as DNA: TGTGCCAGCAGTCCTACACTCGCAGGGGGCCCTAATGAAAAACTGTTTTTT.

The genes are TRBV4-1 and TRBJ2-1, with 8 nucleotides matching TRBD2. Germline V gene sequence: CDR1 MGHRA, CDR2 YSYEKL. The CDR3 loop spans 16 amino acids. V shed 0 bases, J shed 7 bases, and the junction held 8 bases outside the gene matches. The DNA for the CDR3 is TGCGCCAGCAGCCAAGATGAGAGCGGGAGAACAAATGAGCAGTTCTTC. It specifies CASSQDESGRTNEQFF.

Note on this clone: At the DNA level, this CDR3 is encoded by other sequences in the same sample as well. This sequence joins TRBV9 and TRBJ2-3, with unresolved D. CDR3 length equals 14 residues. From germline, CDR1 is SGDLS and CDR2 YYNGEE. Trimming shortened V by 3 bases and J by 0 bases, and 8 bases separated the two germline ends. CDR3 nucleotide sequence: TGTGCCAGCAGCGCCCAGACTAGCACAGATACGCAGTATTTT. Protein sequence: CASSAQTSTDTQYF.

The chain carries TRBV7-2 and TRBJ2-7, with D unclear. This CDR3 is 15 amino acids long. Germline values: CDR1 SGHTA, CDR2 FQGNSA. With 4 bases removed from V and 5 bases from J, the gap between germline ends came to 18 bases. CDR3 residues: CASSYSPGQAHEQYF. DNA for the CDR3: TGTGCCAGCAGCTACTCCCCCGGTCAGGCCCACGAGCAGTACTTC.

CDR3 DNA: TGTGCCAGCAGCCCTAGCAGGGATACGCAGTATTTT. It yields the protein CASSPSRDTQYF. The chain recombines TRBV9 with TRBJ2-3; tentatively, D is TRBD2 (5 bases). Germline V gene data show CDR1 as SGDLS and CDR2 as YYNGEE. The CDR3 totals 12 residues. Trimming took off 4 bases at V and 6 bases at J, with 9 bases between the two ends.

The CDR3: CASRRQGKNEQYF. The CDR3 DNA follows: TGTGCCAGCCGACGACAGGGTAAGAACGAGCAGTACTTC. The V and J genes are TRBV6-5 and TRBJ2-7, with 7 bases fitting TRBD1. The CDR3 is made up of 13 amino acids. Germline loops: CDR1 MNHEY, CDR2 SVGAGI. With 8 bases clipped from V and 5 bases from J, the junction kept 9 bases outside the gene matches.

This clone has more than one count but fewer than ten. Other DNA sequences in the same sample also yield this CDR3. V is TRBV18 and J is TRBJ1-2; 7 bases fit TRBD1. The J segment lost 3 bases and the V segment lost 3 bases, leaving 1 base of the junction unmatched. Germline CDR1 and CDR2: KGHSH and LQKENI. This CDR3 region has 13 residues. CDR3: CASSPDRDYGYTF. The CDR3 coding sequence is TGTGCCAGCTCACCCGACAGGGACTATGGCTACACCTTC. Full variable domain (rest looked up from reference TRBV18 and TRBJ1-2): NAGVMQNPRHLVRRRGQEARLRCSPMKGHSHVYWYRQLPEEGLKFMVYLQKENIIDESGMPKERFSAEFPKEGPSILRIQQVVRGDSAAYFCASSPDRDYGYTFGSGTRLTVV.

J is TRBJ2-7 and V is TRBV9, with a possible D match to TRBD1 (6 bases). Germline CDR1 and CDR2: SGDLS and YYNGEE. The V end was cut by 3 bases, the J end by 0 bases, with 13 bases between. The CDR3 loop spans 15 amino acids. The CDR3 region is CASSAGQTTSYEQYF. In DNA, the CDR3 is TGTGCCAGCAGCGCGGGACAAACCACCTCCTACGAGCAGTACTTC.

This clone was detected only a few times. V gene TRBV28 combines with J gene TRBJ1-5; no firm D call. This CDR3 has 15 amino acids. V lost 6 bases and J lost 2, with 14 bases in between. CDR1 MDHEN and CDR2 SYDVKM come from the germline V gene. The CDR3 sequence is CASRPTPEGNQPQHF. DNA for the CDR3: TGTGCCAGCAGACCCACTCCCGAGGGCAATCAGCCCCAGCATTTT. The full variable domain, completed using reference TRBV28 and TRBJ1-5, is DVKVTQSSRYLVKRTGEKVFLECVQDMDHENMFWYRQDPGLGLRLIYFSYDVKMKEKGDIPEGYSVSREKKERFSLILESASTNQTSMYLCASRPTPEGNQPQHFGDGTRLSIL.

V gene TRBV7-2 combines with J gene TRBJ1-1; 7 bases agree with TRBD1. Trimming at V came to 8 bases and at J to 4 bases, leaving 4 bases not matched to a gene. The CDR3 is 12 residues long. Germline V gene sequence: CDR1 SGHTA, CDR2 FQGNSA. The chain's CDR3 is CASRHRGTEAFF. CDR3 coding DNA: TGTGCCAGCCGCCACAGGGGCACTGAAGCTTTCTTT.

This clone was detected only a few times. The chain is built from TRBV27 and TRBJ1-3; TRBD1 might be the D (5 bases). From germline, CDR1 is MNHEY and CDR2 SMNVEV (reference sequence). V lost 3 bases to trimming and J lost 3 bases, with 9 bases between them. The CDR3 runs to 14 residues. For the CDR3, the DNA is TGTGCCAGCAGTTTGCAGGGTTTTGGAAACACCATATATTTT. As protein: CASSLQGFGNTIYF.

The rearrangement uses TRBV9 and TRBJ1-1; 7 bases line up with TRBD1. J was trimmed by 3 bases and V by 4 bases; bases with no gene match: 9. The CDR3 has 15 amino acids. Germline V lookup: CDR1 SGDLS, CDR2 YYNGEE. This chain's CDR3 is CASSPQTGSYTEAFF. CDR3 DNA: TGTGCCAGCAGCCCGCAGACAGGGAGCTACACTGAAGCTTTCTTT.

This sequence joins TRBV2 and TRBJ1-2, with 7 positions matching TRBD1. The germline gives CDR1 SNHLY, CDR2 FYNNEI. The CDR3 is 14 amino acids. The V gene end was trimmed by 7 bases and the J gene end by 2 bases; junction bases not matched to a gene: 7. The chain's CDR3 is CASIGEGQNYGYTF. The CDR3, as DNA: TGTGCCAGCATTGGAGAGGGACAGAACTATGGCTACACCTTC.

The CDR3 nucleotides are TGTGCCAGCAGTTCAGGGGGAAACGGGACAGGCCTCCGAATCTCTGGGGCCAACGTCCTGACTTTC. Translation gives CASSSGGNGTGLRISGANVLTF. The V gene is TRBV6-8, the J gene TRBJ2-6; 8 bases are shared with TRBD1. The CDR3 has 22 amino acids. Trimming took 4 bases from V and 0 from J; bases not matched to a gene: 20. Germline values: CDR1 MNHGY, CDR2 SAAAGT.